This T cell receptor (beta chain) stems from a study of T cell changes during pregnancy in multiple sclerosis. CDR3 length equals 14 residues. From germline, CDR1 is LNHDA and CDR2 SQIVND (reference sequence). V shed 6 bases, J shed 8 bases, and the junction held 6 bases outside the gene matches. The repertoire was sequenced with immunoSEQ multiplex PCR; TCRdb's copy has only in-frame clones and lacks some. The sample lists 40,000 to 55,000 clones; roughly 91% were seen once. Material: CD4+ T cells from peripheral blood mononuclear cells, obtained in the first trimester of pregnancy. This chain links TRBV19 with TRBJ1-4; 10 bases fit TRBD1. This TCR came from a female donor with multiple sclerosis, enrolled in a pregnancy study. CDR3 loop: CASRETGGGEKLFF. The CDR3 DNA sequence: TGTGCCAGTAGAGAGACAGGGGGCGGCGAAAAACTGTTTTTT.